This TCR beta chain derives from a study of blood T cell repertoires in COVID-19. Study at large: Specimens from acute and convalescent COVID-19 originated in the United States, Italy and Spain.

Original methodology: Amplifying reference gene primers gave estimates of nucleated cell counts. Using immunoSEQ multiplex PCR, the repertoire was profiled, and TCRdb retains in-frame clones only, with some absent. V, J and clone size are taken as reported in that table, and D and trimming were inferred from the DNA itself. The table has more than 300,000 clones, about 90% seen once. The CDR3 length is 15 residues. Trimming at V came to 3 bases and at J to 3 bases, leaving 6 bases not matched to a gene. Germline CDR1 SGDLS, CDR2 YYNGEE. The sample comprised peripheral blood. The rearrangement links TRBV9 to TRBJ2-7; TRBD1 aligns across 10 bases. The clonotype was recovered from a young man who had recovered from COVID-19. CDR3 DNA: TGTGCCAGCAGCGACGACAGGGGGCTAAACTACGAGCAGTACTTC. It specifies CASSDDRGLNYEQYF.